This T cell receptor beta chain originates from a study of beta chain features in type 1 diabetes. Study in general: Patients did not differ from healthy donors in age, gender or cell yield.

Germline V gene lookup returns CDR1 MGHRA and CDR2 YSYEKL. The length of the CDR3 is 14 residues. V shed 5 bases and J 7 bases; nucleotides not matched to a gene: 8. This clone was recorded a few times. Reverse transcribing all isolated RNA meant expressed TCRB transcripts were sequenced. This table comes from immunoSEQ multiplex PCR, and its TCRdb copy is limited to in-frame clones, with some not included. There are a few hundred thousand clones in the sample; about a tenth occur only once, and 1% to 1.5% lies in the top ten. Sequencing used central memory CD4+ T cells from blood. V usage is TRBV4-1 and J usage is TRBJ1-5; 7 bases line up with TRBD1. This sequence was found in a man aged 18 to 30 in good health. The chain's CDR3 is CASSFRQGRQPQHF. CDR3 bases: TGCGCCAGCAGCTTCCGACAGGGACGGCAGCCCCAGCATTTT.